These 3 T cell receptor beta chains originate from one sample sequenced in a study of beta chain features in type 1 diabetes (dated by TCRdb to about 2018). General findings and caveats noted by the study authors: A moderate but significant shortening of TCRB CDR3 length was observed in type 1 diabetes patients in all four CD4+ subsets.

These receptors are not linked to any known antigen. The method was the immunoSEQ multiplex PCR assay. The entire amount of isolated RNA was reverse transcribed using the High Capacity cDNA Reverse Transcription Kit, so the sequenced TCRB transcripts were expressed ones. Sourced from immuneACCESS, this table was stored by TCRdb with only in-frame sequences that have V and J called. A share of the clones is absent; for the studies checked, an unresolved V gene accounts for under half, and the remainder has no known explanation. The sample table holds approximately 170,000 clones, of which roughly 60% were seen once. The leading ten clones occupy around 0.08% of the sample. Input material: naive CD4+ T cells from blood. The cell subset or site label for this specimen denotes: true naive CD4+ T cells. The receptors here all came from a man aged 25 to 40 with type 1 diabetes.

The chain couples TRBV7-2 to TRBJ1-5, with D hard to call. Per the germline V gene, CDR1 is SGHTA and CDR2 is FQGNSA. V lost 3 bases to trimming and J lost 0 bases, with 12 bases between them. The CDR3 covers 16 residues. Here the CDR3 DNA reads TGTGCCAGCAGCTTGGGGATGATATATAGCAATCAGCCCCAGCATTTT. Amino acids: CASSLGMIYSNQPQHF.

This sequence joins TRBV27 and TRBJ2-7; 7 nucleotides align to TRBD1. Trimming cost V 11 bases and J 3 bases; bases outside gene matches: 7. This CDR3 contains 12 residues. CDR1 and CDR2 from the germline V gene are MNHEY and SMNVEV (reference sequence). In DNA form, the CDR3 reads TGTGCCCTTTCGAGGGACAGCTACGAGCAGTACTTC. Its protein product is CALSRDSYEQYF.

The chain employs TRBV29-1 and TRBJ2-7; 8 nucleotides agree with TRBD1. Germline CDR1 and CDR2: SQVTM and ANQGSEA. Trimming cost V 4 bases and J 0 bases; bases outside gene matches: 2. The CDR3 contains 13 residues. This chain's CDR3 is CSVGQGSSYEQYF. CDR3 coding DNA: TGCAGCGTTGGACAGGGGAGCTCCTACGAGCAGTACTTC.